This TCR beta chain derives from a study of HIV-infected children after antiretroviral therapy interruption. Many counts were recorded for this clonotype. RNA-based 3' RACE libraries used unique molecular identifiers. MiXCR, run by TCRdb on the 3' RACE reads, gives a single entry per CDR3 protein. The sample includes about 89,000 distinct CDR3 sequences, roughly 6.4% of them seen just once. This sample's treatment: PENTA 11 planned treatment interruption arm or continuous ART arm. Trimming at V came to 5 bases and at J to 3 bases, leaving 1 base not matched to a gene. Germline V lookup: CDR1 LNHDA, CDR2 SQIVND (reference sequence). The length of the CDR3 is 14 residues.

The chain joins TRBV19 to TRBJ2-3; 11 positions agree with TRBD1. Sequenced material: CD45RA+ CD4+ T cells from PBMCs, pooled from several time points, taken from a donor given antiretroviral therapy, either interrupted or continuous. Subset here: naive CD4+ CD45RA+ CD45RO- T cells. This sequence was found in a pool of human donors with HIV. Here the CDR3 DNA reads TGTGCCAGTAGTGGGACAGGGGGTACAGATACGCAGTATTTT. The encoded protein is CASSGTGGTDTQYF.